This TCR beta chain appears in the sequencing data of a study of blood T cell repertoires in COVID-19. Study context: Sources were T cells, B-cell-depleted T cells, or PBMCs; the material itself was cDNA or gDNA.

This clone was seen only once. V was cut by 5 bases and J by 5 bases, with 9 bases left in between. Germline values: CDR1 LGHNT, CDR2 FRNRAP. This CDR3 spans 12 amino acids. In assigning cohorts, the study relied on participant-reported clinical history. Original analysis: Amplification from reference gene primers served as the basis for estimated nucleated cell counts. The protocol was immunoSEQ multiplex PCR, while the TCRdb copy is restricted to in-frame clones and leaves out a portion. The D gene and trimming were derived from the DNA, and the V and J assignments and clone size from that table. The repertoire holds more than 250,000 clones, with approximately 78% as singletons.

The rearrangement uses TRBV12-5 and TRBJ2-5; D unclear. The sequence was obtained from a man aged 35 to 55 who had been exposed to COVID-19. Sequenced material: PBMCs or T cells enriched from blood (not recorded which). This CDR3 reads CASGGVGETQYF. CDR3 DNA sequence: TGTGCTAGTGGTGGAGTTGGCGAGACCCAGTACTTC.